This TCR beta chain was identified during a study of early stage breast cancer tumors. TCRdb keeps only in-frame clones here, not all; method: immunoSEQ multiplex PCR. The sample includes some 41,000 clones, about 78% seen only once; the top ten take about 7.8%. With 5 bases removed from V and 6 bases from J, the gap between germline ends came to 14 bases. There are 14 residues in the CDR3. Germline V lookup: CDR1 SGHAT, CDR2 FQDESV (reference sequence). This clone showed up just a few times. Sequencing used blood. This TCR was sampled from a person between 50 and 60 years old with breast cancer. The V call is TRBV11-1, the J call TRBJ2-1; D perhaps matches TRBD2 (5 bases). This CDR3 reads CASSPSRVVNEQFF. CDR3 sequence (DNA): TGTGCCAGCAGCCCCTCGCGGGTGGTCAATGAGCAGTTCTTC.